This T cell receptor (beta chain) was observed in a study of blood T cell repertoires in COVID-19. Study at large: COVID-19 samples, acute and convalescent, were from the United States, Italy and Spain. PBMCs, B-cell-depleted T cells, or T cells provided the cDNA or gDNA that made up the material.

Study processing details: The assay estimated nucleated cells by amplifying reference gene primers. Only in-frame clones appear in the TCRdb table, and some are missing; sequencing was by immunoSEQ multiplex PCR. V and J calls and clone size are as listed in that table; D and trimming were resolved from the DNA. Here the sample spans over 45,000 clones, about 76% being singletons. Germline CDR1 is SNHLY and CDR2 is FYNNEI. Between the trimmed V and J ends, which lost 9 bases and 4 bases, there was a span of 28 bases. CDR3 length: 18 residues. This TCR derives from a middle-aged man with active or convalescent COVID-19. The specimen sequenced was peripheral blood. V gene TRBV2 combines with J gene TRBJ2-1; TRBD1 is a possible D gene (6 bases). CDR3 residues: CAREVQGPTFLAYNEQFF. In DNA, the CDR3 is TGTGCCAGAGAGGTTCAGGGGCCTACTTTCCTCGCGTACAATGAGCAGTTCTTC.